This TCR beta chain was identified in a study of blood T cell repertoires in COVID-19. Study at large: Sites across the United States, Italy and Spain contributed samples from acute and convalescent COVID-19.

The protocol was immunoSEQ multiplex PCR, while the TCRdb copy is restricted to in-frame clones and leaves out a portion. This table holds roughly 30,000 clones, roughly 80% found once. The CDR3 is made up of 16 amino acids. The V gene lost 6 bases and the J gene lost 0 bases, with 14 bases spanning the gap. Germline CDR1 reads SNHLY; CDR2 reads FYNNEI. V and J are TRBV2 and TRBJ1-4, with a tentative D call TRBD1 (5 bases). The sequence derives from a woman between 55 and 75 years old with acute or convalescent COVID-19. The sample taken for sequencing was peripheral blood. As DNA, the CDR3 is TGTGCCAGCAGAAAGGGGAAAGTTTCAACTAATGAAAAACTGTTTTTT. Protein product: CASRKGKVSTNEKLFF.